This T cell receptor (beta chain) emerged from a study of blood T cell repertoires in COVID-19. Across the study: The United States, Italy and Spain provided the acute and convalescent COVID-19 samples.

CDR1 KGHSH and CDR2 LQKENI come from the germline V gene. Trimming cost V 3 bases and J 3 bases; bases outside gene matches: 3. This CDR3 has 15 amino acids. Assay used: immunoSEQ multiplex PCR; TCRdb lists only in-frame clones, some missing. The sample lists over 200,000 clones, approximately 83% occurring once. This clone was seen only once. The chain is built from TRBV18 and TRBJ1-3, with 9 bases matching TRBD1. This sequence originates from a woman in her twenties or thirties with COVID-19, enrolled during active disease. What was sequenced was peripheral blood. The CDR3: CASSPDRGNGNTIYF. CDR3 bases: TGTGCCAGCTCACCCGACAGGGGGAATGGAAACACCATATATTTT.